A selection of T cell receptor beta chains follows, all from one sample in a study of OX40 agonist ivuxolimab in advanced cancers. TCRdb keeps only in-frame clones here, not all; method: immunoSEQ multiplex PCR. Of tens of thousands of clones detected, 75% to 95% appear once; the ten largest clones hold approximately 8.4%. Sequences were derived from CD4+ or CD8+ T cells sorted from blood, sampled in a trial of the OX40 agonist ivuxolimab. These receptor sequences come from an adult with an advanced solid tumor such as melanoma, head and neck, liver or kidney cancer. Both conserved end residues are part of each CDR3.

j_gene | len | v_gene | CDR3aa
TRBJ2-7 | 15 | TRBV25-1 | CASSYGKVPPYEQYF
TRBJ2-7 | 15 | TRBV7-2 | CASSTRLAAYYEQYF
TRBJ2-7 | 16 | TRBV2 | CASIGWETGGSYEQYF
TRBJ2-3 | 13 | TRBV2 | CASSDVGTDTQYF
TRBJ1-5 | 13 | TRBV28 | CASSPKVNQPQHF
TRBJ1-1 | 13 | TRBV2 | CAVRSPDGTEAFF
TRBJ2-1 | 16 | TRBV2 | CASRLRLGTLTDEQFF
TRBJ2-5 | 14 | TRBV7-8 | CASSYGRAPETQYF
TRBJ2-2 | 19 | TRBV21-1 | CASSKVPRLAGSNTGELFF
TRBJ1-1 | 13 | TRBV27 | CASSPGRGTEAFF
TRBJ2-7 | 16 | TRBV13 | CASSLGGTSGLGEQYF
TRBJ2-7 | 13 | TRBV6-5 | CATRGTGGCEQYF
TRBJ1-1 | 13 | TRBV5-1 | CASSLDRHTEAFF
TRBJ1-5 | 15 | TRBV9 | CASSVDFLPDQPQHF
TRBJ2-7 | 13 | TRBV28 | CASSLMGGYEQYF
TRBJ1-1 | 15 | TRBV5-1 | CASRPLHGENTEAFF
TRBJ2-3 | 14 | TRBV30 | CAWRDRGSTDTQYF
TRBJ2-5 | 16 | TRBV7-9 | CASSTETSGSQETQYF
TRBJ1-5 | 15 | TRBV7-8 | CASTDDRGSNQPQHF
TRBJ2-7 | 13 | TRBV10-1 | CASSAQRGYEQYF
TRBJ2-5 | 17 | TRBV14 | CASSQDWRGAHQETQYF
TRBJ1-1 | 14 | TRBV5-1 | CASSPQAGGTEAFF